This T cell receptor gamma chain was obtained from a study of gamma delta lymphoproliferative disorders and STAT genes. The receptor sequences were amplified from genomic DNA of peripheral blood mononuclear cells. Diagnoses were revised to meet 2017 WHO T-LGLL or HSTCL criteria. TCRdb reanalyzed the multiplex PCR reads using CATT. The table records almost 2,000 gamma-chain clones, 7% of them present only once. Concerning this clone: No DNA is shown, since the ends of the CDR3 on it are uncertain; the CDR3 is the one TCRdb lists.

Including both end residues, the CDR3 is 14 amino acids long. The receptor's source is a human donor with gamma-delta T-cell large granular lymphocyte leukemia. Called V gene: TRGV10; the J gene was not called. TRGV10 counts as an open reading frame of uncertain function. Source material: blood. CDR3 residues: CTTVLRGSRWFKIF.